The 8 T cell receptor beta chains below were found in one sample sequenced in a study of T cells in Graves' hyperthyroidism and ophthalmopathy. There were TCR beta CDR3 regions amplified from RNA transcripts. First-round RT-PCR targeting the TCR CDR3 was performed with the HTBI primer set. TCRdb re-called the multiplex PCR reads through MiXCR, storing one row per CDR3 protein. This sample carries some 400,000 distinct CDR3 sequences, roughly 13% of them seen once, and the ten largest clones take 9.5% to 11%. Sequencing was done on a sample of blood. The receptor set was obtained from a woman aged 55-69 years with Graves' hyperthyroidism.

This clonotype came up many times. J is TRBJ1-3 and V is TRBV28; maybe TRBD1 (6 bases). This CDR3 comprises 15 residues. V shed 2 bases and J shed 3 bases, with 11 bases lying between them. CDR1 and CDR2 (germline): MDHEN, SYDVKM. DNA for the CDR3: TGTGCCAGCAGTTTACAGGGGCTCTATGGAAACACCATATATTTT. It yields the protein CASSLQGLYGNTIYF.

CDR3 loop: CSARAWRAGYEQYF. CDR3 DNA: TGCAGTGCTAGAGCTTGGAGGGCCGGTTACGAGCAGTACTTC. The J gene is TRBJ2-7, the V gene TRBV20-1; the D gene is possibly TRBD2 (6 bases). The CDR3 loop spans 14 amino acids. Germline assignment: CDR1 DFQATT and CDR2 SNEGSKA (reference sequence). Trimming removed 1 base at V and 4 bases at J, with 14 bases between.

This clonotype was detected many times. The chain carries TRBV12-3 or TRBV12-4 and TRBJ2-7, with D possibly called TRBD1 or TRBD2 (5 bases each). Trimming cost V 6 bases and J 6 bases, with 15 bases left between them. This CDR3 is built from 13 residues. In nucleotides, the CDR3 is TGTGCCAGCAGCCCGACGGGGCTAGGCGAGCAGTACTTC. This sequence encodes CASSPTGLGEQYF.

The sample holds many counts of this clonotype. Here the CDR3 reads CASSIAPGLNTGELFF. The CDR3 DNA reads as TGTGCCAGTAGTATAGCCCCCGGACTGAACACCGGGGAGCTGTTTTTT. The chain carries TRBV19 and TRBJ2-2; D is possibly TRBD2 (5 bases). Germline values: CDR1 LNHDA, CDR2 SQIVND (reference sequence). The V end lost 1 base, the J end lost 1 base, and 10 bases lay between the germline ends. The CDR3 spans 16 residues.

This clonotype came up many times. The rearrangement links TRBV29-1 to TRBJ2-1, with D perhaps TRBD2 (5 bases). V lost 6 bases and J lost 8, with 20 bases in between. The CDR3 runs 14 residues. The V gene's germline CDR1 is SQVTM and CDR2 ANQGSEA. In DNA, the CDR3 is TGCAGCGTCGTTGGGCAGGAGGATATTGATGAGCAGTTCTTC. As protein: CSVVGQEDIDEQFF.

The chain couples TRBV24-1 to TRBJ1-1; TRBD1 agrees at 9 bases. Germline CDR1 reads KGHDR; CDR2 reads SFDVKD. J gave up 13 bases and V 0 bases, and 11 bases lay outside the gene matches. The CDR3 has 15 residues. CDR3 nucleotides: TGTGCCACCAGTGATTTGAACAGGGGGCCGGGTGGCGTTTTCTTT. It translates to CATSDLNRGPGGVFF.

The table lists this clonotype with many counts. The chain joins TRBV28 to TRBJ2-1, with 14 bases that match TRBD2. With V trimmed by 5 bases and J by 8 bases, 5 bases remained unmatched. The germline gives CDR1 MDHEN, CDR2 SYDVKM. This CDR3 has 15 amino acids. The CDR3 is CASSPGLAGVHEQFF. The CDR3 region has the DNA TGTGCCAGCAGTCCGGGACTAGCGGGAGTCCATGAGCAGTTCTTC.

This clonotype was counted at least ten times. The chain employs TRBV28 and TRBJ1-1; D may be TRBD1 (5 bases). Germline values: CDR1 MDHEN, CDR2 SYDVKM. V was cut by 2 bases and J by 4 bases, with 17 bases left in between. This CDR3 spans 16 amino acids. CDR3 bases: TGTGCCAGCAGTTTAAGGCAGGGTGGGTTAACCACTGAAGCTTTCTTT. Amino acids: CASSLRQGGLTTEAFF. The variable domain in full, completed from reference TRBV28 and TRBJ1-1, reads DVKVTQSSRYLVKRTGEKVFLECVQDMDHENMFWYRQDPGLGLRLIYFSYDVKMKEKGDIPEGYSVSREKKERFSLILESASTNQTSMYLCASSLRQGGLTTEAFFGQGTRLTVV.